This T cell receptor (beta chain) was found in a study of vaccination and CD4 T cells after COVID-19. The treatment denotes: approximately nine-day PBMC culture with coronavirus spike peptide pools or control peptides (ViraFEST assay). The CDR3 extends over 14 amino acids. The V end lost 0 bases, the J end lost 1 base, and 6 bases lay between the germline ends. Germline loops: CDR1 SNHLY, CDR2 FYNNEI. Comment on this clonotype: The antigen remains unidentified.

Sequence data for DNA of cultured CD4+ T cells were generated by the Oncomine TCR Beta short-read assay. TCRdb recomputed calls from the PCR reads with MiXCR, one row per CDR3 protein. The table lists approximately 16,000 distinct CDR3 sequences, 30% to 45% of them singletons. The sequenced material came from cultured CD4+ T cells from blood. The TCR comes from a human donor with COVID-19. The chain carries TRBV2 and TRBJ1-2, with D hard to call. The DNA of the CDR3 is TGTGCCAGCAGTGAAGCGGTCGGTAACTATGGCTACACCTTC. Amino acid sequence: CASSEAVGNYGYTF.